The 6 T cell receptor beta chains listed next were all sequenced from one sample in a study of early T cells in non-severe SARS-CoV-2 infection. TCRdb reprocessed the 5' RACE reads via MiXCR and lists one record per CDR3 protein. Of about 69,000 distinct CDR3 sequences detected, about 4.9% appear once; the ten largest clones hold 3.5% to 4%. Material: whole blood, obtained at baseline. These receptors all stem from an adult who was a healthcare worker with PCR-confirmed SARS-CoV-2 infection or an uninfected control (not recorded which). The donor label of this sample is uncertain.

This clonotype was seen many times. The chain has TRBV10-3 and TRBJ2-3; no reliable D call. Germline V gives CDR1 ENHRY, CDR2 SYGVKD. This CDR3 has 15 residues. V was cut by 2 bases and J by 0 bases, with 9 bases left in between. In nucleotides, the CDR3 is TGTGCCATCAGTGAGGCCCAAGCAAGCACAGATACGCAGTATTTT. Its protein product is CAISEAQASTDTQYF.

This clonotype was counted at least ten times. The chain has TRBV20-1 and TRBJ2-3; D gene unclear. The germline gives CDR1 DFQATT, CDR2 SNEGSKA (reference sequence). This CDR3 has 12 residues. V lost 3 bases, J lost 0 bases, and 4 bases lay in between. CDR3 in DNA: TGCAGTGCTAGTCGGAGCACAGATACGCAGTATTTT. Protein: CSASRSTDTQYF.

This clonotype was detected ten times or more. This chain uses TRBV7-2 with TRBJ1-1; D may be TRBD1 (6 bases). V lost 5 bases, J lost 2 bases, and 18 bases lay in between. Germline loops: CDR1 SGHTA, CDR2 FQGNSA. This CDR3 comprises 16 residues. CDR3 sequence (DNA): TGTGCCAGCAGCGTTATTACAGGACAGATAAACACTGAAGCTTTCTTT. Residues: CASSVITGQINTEAFF.

The J gene is TRBJ2-1, the V gene TRBV5-4; D might be TRBD2 (7 bases). CDR3 length: 15 amino acids. The V end was cut by 1 base, the J end by 5 bases, with 13 bases between. The germline V gene has CDR1 SGHNT and CDR2 YYREEE (reference sequence). This chain's CDR3 is CASSLPRGADNEQFF. Written as DNA, the CDR3 is TGTGCCAGCAGCTTGCCACGGGGGGCGGACAATGAGCAGTTCTTC.

This clonotype was counted only a few times. This chain links TRBV4-2 with TRBJ1-2; 9 bases match TRBD1. The V gene end was trimmed by 4 bases and the J gene end by 8 bases; junction bases not matched to a gene: 14. The CDR3 covers 16 residues. CDR1 is LGHNA, CDR2 YNFKEQ, per germline. The CDR3 nucleotides are TGTGCCAGCAGCCGGTCCGGGACAGGGCAATTGGGCGGCTACACCTTC. This sequence encodes CASSRSGTGQLGGYTF.

This clonotype was counted only a few times. The gene calls are TRBV7-9 and TRBJ1-4; 8 nucleotides match TRBD1. Germline loops: CDR1 SEHNR, CDR2 FQNEAQ (reference sequence). Trimming took 4 bases from V and 3 from J; bases not matched to a gene: 7. The CDR3 spans 16 residues. The CDR3 reads CASSSTGGKANEKLFF. The CDR3 DNA follows: TGTGCCAGCAGCTCCACAGGGGGGAAGGCTAATGAAAAACTGTTTTTT.